A selection of T cell receptor beta chains follows, all from one sample in a study of blood T cell repertoires in COVID-19. Libraries were prepared by immunoSEQ multiplex PCR; TCRdb keeps only in-frame clonotypes and omits some of them. The sample contains just over 300,000 clones, around 84% of which appear only once. Sequencing was performed on PBMCs or T cells enriched from blood (not recorded which). All receptors derive from a man younger than 40 who had recovered from COVID-19. CDR3s include the opening cysteine and the closing phenylalanine or tryptophan. Fields, in order: V gene, J gene, D gene, clone size, CDR3 DNA, CDR3 protein. A D gene is named only where the DNA matches it firmly. Rows may omit the clone size; those that give it use once, few, many or a size class.

v_call: TRBV28; j_call: TRBJ2-5; d_call: TRBD1; clone_size: once; cdr3_nt: TGTGCCAGCATGGGACAGGGAGGTATGGAGACCCAGTACTTC; cdr3_aa: CASMGQGGMETQYF
v_call: TRBV27; j_call: TRBJ2-7; d_call: .; clone_size: .; cdr3_nt: TGTGCCAGCAGTTTAGGGCAGGACTACGAGCAGTACTTC; cdr3_aa: CASSLGQDYEQYF
v_call: TRBV9; j_call: TRBJ1-3; d_call: TRBD1; clone_size: .; cdr3_nt: TGTGCCAGCAGCGTAGGGACAGGGGTGGGAAACACCATATATTTT; cdr3_aa: CASSVGTGVGNTIYF
v_call: TRBV7-6; j_call: TRBJ1-5; d_call: .; clone_size: .; cdr3_nt: TGTGCCAGCAGCTTAGTCGACAACCAGCCCCAGCATTTT; cdr3_aa: CASSLVDNQPQHF
v_call: TRBV15; j_call: TRBJ2-7; d_call: .; clone_size: .; cdr3_nt: TGTGCCACCAGCAGAGATCCGGGCTCCTACGAGCAGTACTTC; cdr3_aa: CATSRDPGSYEQYF
v_call: TRBV7-9; j_call: TRBJ2-2; d_call: TRBD2; clone_size: .; cdr3_nt: TGTGCCAGCAGCTTGCCAGGAGCGGGAGAACCCACCGGGGAGCTGTTTTTT; cdr3_aa: CASSLPGAGEPTGELFF
v_call: TRBV28; j_call: TRBJ2-7; d_call: TRBD1; clone_size: .; cdr3_nt: TGTGCCAGCAGCTCAATAACCGGGACAGGGAACTACGAGCAGTACTTC; cdr3_aa: CASSSITGTGNYEQYF
v_call: TRBV5-5; j_call: TRBJ1-1; d_call: TRBD1; clone_size: .; cdr3_nt: TGTGCCAGCAGCTTGTTAACAGGGGTATTGAACACTGAAGCTTTCTTT; cdr3_aa: CASSLLTGVLNTEAFF
v_call: TRBV7-9; j_call: TRBJ2-5; d_call: .; clone_size: .; cdr3_nt: TGTGCCAGCAGCTTTACTCAAGCGGAGACCCAGTACTTC; cdr3_aa: CASSFTQAETQYF
v_call: TRBV7-8; j_call: TRBJ2-1; d_call: TRBD2; clone_size: .; cdr3_nt: TGTGCCAGCAGTCGTCCGGGACTAGCATGGAATGAGCAGTTCTTC; cdr3_aa: CASSRPGLAWNEQFF
v_call: TRBV3-1/TRBV3-2; j_call: TRBJ2-1; d_call: TRBD2; clone_size: .; cdr3_nt: TGTGCCAGCAGCCAAGTGCGTAGCGGGGGAGGTCTGTTCTTC; cdr3_aa: CASSQVRSGGGLFF
v_call: TRBV11-2; j_call: TRBJ2-1; d_call: .; clone_size: .; cdr3_nt: TGTGCCAGCAGCCCCGTGGGCGACGGCAATGAGCAGTTCTTC; cdr3_aa: CASSPVGDGNEQFF
v_call: TRBV27; j_call: TRBJ1-5; d_call: .; clone_size: few; cdr3_nt: TGTGCCAGCAGTGGCGGAACAAAGCGGAATCAGCCCCAGCATTTT; cdr3_aa: CASSGGTKRNQPQHF
v_call: TRBV24-1; j_call: TRBJ1-2; d_call: .; clone_size: .; cdr3_nt: TGTGCCACCAGTGATTTGAAAACAGGGCAGTATGGCTACACCTTC; cdr3_aa: CATSDLKTGQYGYTF
v_call: TRBV29-1; j_call: TRBJ1-4; d_call: TRBD1; clone_size: .; cdr3_nt: TGCAGCGTTGGACAGGGGGCATTGCTGTTTTTT; cdr3_aa: CSVGQGALLFF
v_call: TRBV10-1; j_call: TRBJ1-1; d_call: .; clone_size: .; cdr3_nt: TGCGCCAGCAGTGGCGCCCGAGGTACTGAAGCTTTCTTT; cdr3_aa: CASSGARGTEAFF
v_call: TRBV2; j_call: TRBJ2-7; d_call: .; clone_size: .; cdr3_nt: TGTGCCAGCAGTGAATCGAACAGGGCCTACGAGCAGTACTTC; cdr3_aa: CASSESNRAYEQYF
v_call: TRBV29-1; j_call: TRBJ1-1; d_call: .; clone_size: .; cdr3_nt: TGCAGCGTTGGTTTTCGGGGAAGGGGGAAGACTGAAGCTTTCTTT; cdr3_aa: CSVGFRGRGKTEAFF
v_call: TRBV11-3; j_call: TRBJ2-4; d_call: TRBD1; clone_size: .; cdr3_nt: TGTGCCAGCAGCCTATCCAGGGGGCGGGAAAACATTCAGTACTTC; cdr3_aa: CASSLSRGRENIQYF
v_call: TRBV24-1; j_call: TRBJ1-5; d_call: TRBD1; clone_size: .; cdr3_nt: TGTGCCACCAGTGAGTCCGGGACAGGGGGAGGAGGACAGCCCCAGCATTTT; cdr3_aa: CATSESGTGGGGQPQHF
v_call: TRBV6-2/TRBV6-3; j_call: TRBJ2-7; d_call: TRBD2; clone_size: .; cdr3_nt: TGTGCCAGCAGTACGCGACGGGACTATTTGGAGCAGTACTTC; cdr3_aa: CASSTRRDYLEQYF
v_call: TRBV2; j_call: TRBJ1-6; d_call: TRBD1; clone_size: .; cdr3_nt: TGTGCCAGCAGTGAACAGGGACAGGGGAATTCACCCCTCCACTTT; cdr3_aa: CASSEQGQGNSPLHF
v_call: TRBV18; j_call: TRBJ2-7; d_call: .; clone_size: once; cdr3_nt: TGTGCCAGCTCACCCGGAACCCCAGGGTCAGCCTACGAGCAGTACTTC; cdr3_aa: CASSPGTPGSAYEQYF
v_call: TRBV11-2; j_call: TRBJ1-3; d_call: .; clone_size: .; cdr3_nt: TGTGCCAGCAGCATGGGCCCGGGAGTCGGTGGAAACACCATATATTTT; cdr3_aa: CASSMGPGVGGNTIYF
v_call: TRBV6-5; j_call: TRBJ2-3; d_call: .; clone_size: .; cdr3_nt: TGTGCCAGCAGTTACCGGTACGGCACAGATACGCAGTATTTT; cdr3_aa: CASSYRYGTDTQYF
v_call: TRBV5-8; j_call: TRBJ2-7; d_call: TRBD1; clone_size: .; cdr3_nt: TGTGCCAGCAGCCCCGGGACAGGGGATCTCGAGCAGTACTTC; cdr3_aa: CASSPGTGDLEQYF
v_call: TRBV10-1; j_call: TRBJ1-1; d_call: TRBD1; clone_size: once; cdr3_nt: TGCGCCAGCAGTGAACTTAACAGGGGTACTGAAGCTTTCTTT; cdr3_aa: CASSELNRGTEAFF
v_call: TRBV10-3; j_call: TRBJ1-2; d_call: .; clone_size: once; cdr3_nt: TGTGCCATCACCGAGGGTCCCACGGGGGGCTACACCTTC; cdr3_aa: CAITEGPTGGYTF